The 27 T cell receptor beta chains below all came from one sample that was sequenced in a study of response to subunit inactivated influenza vaccine. Using its own MiXCR run on the RT-PCR reads, TCRdb lists one record per CDR3 protein. The top ten hold 11% of the sample, which has roughly 650,000 distinct CDR3 sequences, around a sixth seen once. The specimen comprised PBMCs from blood, sampled about 13 days after vaccination. These receptors all come from a man aged 50-59 years who received an inactivated influenza vaccine.

The chain couples TRBV28 to TRBJ2-5, with 7 bases that match TRBD2. Germline CDR1 MDHEN, CDR2 SYDVKM. This CDR3 spans 12 amino acids. V lost 6 bases and J lost 7; bases outside the gene matches: 5. The CDR3 region is CASRSGIATQYF. The CDR3 DNA is TGTGCCAGCAGAAGCGGGATCGCGACCCAGTACTTC. Filled out from reference TRBV28 and TRBJ2-5, the complete variable domain reads DVKVTQSSRYLVKRTGEKVFLECVQDMDHENMFWYRQDPGLGLRLIYFSYDVKMKEKGDIPEGYSVSREKKERFSLILESASTNQTSMYLCASRSGIATQYFGPGTRLLVL.

V gene TRBV20-1 combines with J gene TRBJ2-2, with D possibly being TRBD1 or TRBD2 (6 bases each). Germline V lookup: CDR1 DFQATT, CDR2 SNEGSKA (reference sequence). Trimming left V 5 bases short and J 1 base short, with 14 bases between. The CDR3 length is 15 residues. CDR3 in DNA: TGCAGTGCTCCGAGGGGGGACTTGAACACCGGGGAGCTGTTTTTT. Translation: CSAPRGDLNTGELFF.

This clonotype was seen a few times. The V and J genes are TRBV29-1 and TRBJ2-4; 9 bases line up with TRBD2. Germline lookup yields CDR1 SQVTM and CDR2 ANQGSEA. The CDR3 is 14 residues long. The J segment lost 7 bases and the V segment lost 5 bases, leaving 9 bases of the junction unmatched. The CDR3 nucleotides are TGCAGCGTTAAAGCGGGAGGTGTGGCTAACATTCAGTACTTC. It translates to CSVKAGGVANIQYF.

The chain links TRBV12-3 or TRBV12-4 to TRBJ1-5; D gene uncertain. This CDR3 has 12 amino acids. Trimming stripped 6 bases from V and 6 bases from J, with 9 bases between. The DNA for the CDR3 is TGTGCCAGCAGGGCGGCCTCTCAGCCCCAGCATTTT. Amino acid sequence: CASRAASQPQHF.

V usage is TRBV6-6 and J usage is TRBJ1-2; no reliable D call. With 4 bases removed from V and 5 bases from J, the gap between germline ends came to 8 bases. CDR1 MNHNY and CDR2 SVGAGI come from the germline V gene (reference sequence). CDR3 length: 12 residues. This CDR3 is CASSLTEYGYTF. CDR3 nucleotide sequence: TGTGCCAGCAGTTTAACGGAGTATGGCTACACCTTC.

The rearrangement uses TRBV4-2 and TRBJ1-1; D remains ambiguous. The germline V gene has CDR1 LGHNA and CDR2 YNFKEQ. Between the trimmed V and J ends, which lost 0 bases and 0 bases, there was a span of 8 bases. CDR3 length: 15 residues. The CDR3 nucleotides are TGTGCCAGCAGCCAAGATGCAGGAATGAACACTGAAGCTTTCTTT. Protein sequence: CASSQDAGMNTEAFF.

The sample holds many counts of this clonotype. V and J are TRBV28 and TRBJ2-3; 7 bases align to TRBD1. Germline CDR1 is MDHEN and CDR2 is SYDVKM. CDR3 length equals 15 residues. Trimming at V came to 8 bases and at J to 7 bases, leaving 15 bases not matched to a gene. As DNA, the CDR3 is TGTGCCAGCCAGGATTTCCGCCGGGACAGTCATACGCAGTATTTT. Its translation is CASQDFRRDSHTQYF.

CDR3: CASSALRGGSTGELFF. DNA for the CDR3: TGTGCCAGCAGCGCACTACGCGGGGGAAGTACCGGGGAGCTGTTTTTT. The chain carries TRBV6-2 or TRBV6-3 and TRBJ2-2; 7 positions match TRBD2. Germline-derived CDR1 and CDR2 are MNHEY and SVGEGT. After removal of 6 bases from V and 5 bases from J, the junction contained 12 bases not matched to a gene. The CDR3 loop spans 16 amino acids.

The CDR3 coding sequence is TGTGCCAGCCAGGGGCGCAAGGACACTGAAGCTTTCTTT. Translated, it gives CASQGRKDTEAFF. This rearrangement joins TRBV6-6 to TRBJ1-1; tentatively, D is TRBD1 (6 bases). Trimming stripped 8 bases from V and 3 bases from J, with 13 bases between. CDR1 MNHNY and CDR2 SVGAGI come from the germline V gene (reference sequence). The CDR3 sequence is 13 residues long.

The CDR3 region is CASSIPRLNTEAFF. The CDR3 bases are TGTGCCAGCAGCATCCCCCGACTGAACACTGAAGCTTTCTTT. J is TRBJ1-1 and V is TRBV7-9; no reliable D call. In germline, CDR1 is SEHNR, CDR2 FQNEAQ (reference sequence). The CDR3 is 14 amino acids. The germline V and J ends were trimmed by 5 bases and 0 bases, with 10 bases remaining between them. Using reference TRBV7-9 and TRBJ1-1 for the parts outside the CDR3, the full variable domain is DTGVSQNPRHKITKRGQNVTFRCDPISEHNRLYWYRQTLGQGPEFLTYFQNEAQLEKSRLLSDRFSAERPKGSFSTLEIQRTEQGDSAMYLCASSIPRLNTEAFFGQGTRLTVV.

This clonotype appeared many times. The V call is TRBV12-3 or TRBV12-4, the J call TRBJ1-5; 10 bases align to TRBD1. There are 17 residues in the CDR3. The ends lost 5 bases at V and 0 bases at J; junction bases unmatched: 7. The CDR3 is CASSKGQGVYSNQPQHF. DNA for the CDR3: TGTGCCAGCAGTAAAGGACAGGGGGTTTATAGCAATCAGCCCCAGCATTTT.

This clonotype was counted a few times. This rearrangement joins TRBV7-2 to TRBJ1-5, with 9 bases identical to TRBD1. The CDR3 covers 15 residues. The V and J ends lost 5 bases and 7 bases, in that order; junction bases with no gene match: 9. Germline V CDR1 and CDR2: SGHTA, FQGNSA. This CDR3 reads CASSRTWDRAQPQHF. CDR3 DNA sequence: TGTGCCAGCAGCCGGACCTGGGACAGGGCACAGCCCCAGCATTTT.

This clonotype was detected a few times. The chain couples TRBV5-1 to TRBJ1-1; D might be TRBD1 (6 bases). The CDR3 spans 13 residues. Deletions cut 4 bases from V and 3 bases from J, with 10 bases between. Germline V CDR1 and CDR2: SGHRS, YFSETQ. The DNA of the CDR3 is TGCGCCAGCAGCCGGCGACAGGACACTGAAGCTTTCTTT. Its protein product is CASSRRQDTEAFF.

The rearrangement uses TRBV18 and TRBJ1-5; weak D call: TRBD1 (6 bases). Germline-derived CDR1 and CDR2 are KGHSH and LQKENI. This CDR3 is built from 17 residues. Trimming took off 1 base at V and 1 base at J, with 14 bases between the two ends. The CDR3 here is CASSPRFGGQSNQPQHF. CDR3 nucleotide sequence: TGTGCCAGCTCACCACGGTTTGGGGGGCAGAGCAATCAGCCCCAGCATTTT.

This clonotype appeared a few times. Compared with germline, one end of the junction differs, possibly owing to a read error. This chain uses TRBV2 with TRBJ2-2; 7 bases fit TRBD2. Germline values: CDR1 SNHLY, CDR2 FYNNEI. The CDR3 consists of 14 residues. In DNA, the CDR3 is TGTGCCAGCCGGGGGGATGCGAACACCGGGGAGCTTTTTTTT. Translation gives CASRGDANTGELFF.

The chain joins TRBV28 to TRBJ1-1, with 7 bases aligning to TRBD1. The CDR3 is 15 amino acids. The V and J ends lost 5 bases and 1 base, in that order; junction bases with no gene match: 7. Germline V gives CDR1 MDHEN, CDR2 SYDVKM. The CDR3 DNA follows: TGTGCCAGCAGTCCCTCCGGACAGGCGAACACTGAAGCTTTCTTT. It translates to CASSPSGQANTEAFF.

This clonotype has more than one count but fewer than ten. The chain employs TRBV20-1 and TRBJ1-2; D is perhaps TRBD1 (6 bases). This CDR3 spans 11 amino acids. Germline V gene data show CDR1 as DFQATT and CDR2 as SNEGSKA (reference sequence). This CDR3 is CSARGLYGYTF. CDR3 DNA: TGCAGCGCTCGGGGGCTCTATGGCTACACCTTC.

This sequence joins TRBV9 and TRBJ2-1; D is perhaps TRBD1 (5 bases). This CDR3 comprises 14 residues. Trimming pared 3 bases from V and 1 base from J, leaving 8 bases between. CDR1 SGDLS and CDR2 YYNGEE come from the germline V gene. This CDR3 reads CASSETASYNEQFF. The CDR3 DNA is TGTGCCAGCAGCGAGACAGCGTCCTACAATGAGCAGTTCTTC.

The V call is TRBV11-2, the J call TRBJ2-5; 14 nucleotides line up with TRBD2. CDR3 length: 16 amino acids. The junction had 2 bases not matched to a gene; V was cut back by 4 bases and J by 1 base. Germline-derived CDR1 and CDR2 are SGHAT and FQNNGV. CDR3 nucleotides: TGTGCCAGCAGCTCGACTAGCGGGAGGGTCCAAGAGACCCAGTACTTC. Translating gives CASSSTSGRVQETQYF.

The V call is TRBV7-2, the J call TRBJ1-2, with 7 bases identical to TRBD1. The V gene end was trimmed by 2 bases and the J gene end by 4 bases; junction bases not matched to a gene: 4. The germline V gene has CDR1 SGHTA and CDR2 FQGNSA. The CDR3 has 14 amino acids. The CDR3 DNA reads TGTGCCAGCAGCTTAAGGGGACAGAGCTATGGCTACACCTTC. Amino acids: CASSLRGQSYGYTF.

The chain uses TRBV5-1 and TRBJ2-2, with D hard to call. V lost 2 bases and J 10 bases, leaving 18 bases between the germline ends. The CDR3 has 15 amino acids. The germline CDR1 and CDR2 sequences are SGHRS and YFSETQ. The DNA for the CDR3 is TGCGCCAGCAGCTTTGAGGTCGGCGGCCCGGTGGAGCTGTTTTTT. It encodes CASSFEVGGPVELFF.

The chain uses TRBV27 and TRBJ2-3; TRBD1 is a possible D gene (6 bases). The CDR3 has 15 amino acids. Trimming removed 5 bases at V and 2 bases at J, with 14 bases between. In germline, CDR1 is MNHEY, CDR2 SMNVEV (reference sequence). The CDR3 bases are TGTGCCAGCAGTCCTCAAAGGGGGTACACAGATACGCAGTATTTT. Protein: CASSPQRGYTDTQYF.

The table lists this clonotype with many counts. The chain joins TRBV6-5 to TRBJ2-5; D is uncertain. V lost 2 bases and J lost 2, with 9 bases in between. CDR3 length: 14 residues. Germline lookup yields CDR1 MNHEY and CDR2 SVGAGI. CDR3 residues: CASSYLAFQETQYF. For the CDR3, the DNA is TGTGCCAGCAGTTACCTCGCATTTCAAGAGACCCAGTACTTC.

This clonotype was counted between two and nine times. The gene calls are TRBV6-1 and TRBJ2-7; D not certain. Deletions cut 8 bases from V and 2 bases from J, with 13 bases between. This CDR3 is 13 amino acids long. The germline V gene has CDR1 MNHNS and CDR2 SASEGT. The CDR3 bases are TGTGCCAGCGCTCGCGGTGAGACCTACGAGCAGTACTTC. It translates to CASARGETYEQYF.

The chain has TRBV5-1 and TRBJ2-7; the D is unclear. The germline gives CDR1 SGHRS, CDR2 YFSETQ. This CDR3 contains 15 residues. The V end was cut by 0 bases, the J end by 0 bases, with 10 bases between. This CDR3 reads CASSLASASSYEQYF. In DNA, the CDR3 is TGCGCCAGCAGCTTGGCCTCTGCAAGCTCCTACGAGCAGTACTTC. Full variable domain (missing parts from reference TRBV5-1 and TRBJ2-7): KAGVTQTPRYLIKTRGQQVTLSCSPISGHRSVSWYQQTPGQGLQFLFEYFSETQRNKGNFPGRFSGRQFSNSRSEMNVSTLELGDSALYLCASSLASASSYEQYFGPGTRLTVT.

The chain joins TRBV5-4 to TRBJ2-3, with TRBD2 matching over 16 bases. The CDR3 sequence is 18 residues long. Trimming took 3 bases from V and 5 from J; bases not matched to a gene: 9. CDR1 and CDR2 (germline): SGHNT, YYREEE (reference sequence). In nucleotides, the CDR3 is TGTGCCAGCAGCTCGCCCGGGACTAGCGGGAGGGCCGGAGATACGCAGTATTTT. It specifies CASSSPGTSGRAGDTQYF.

The rearrangement joins TRBV5-1 to TRBJ2-7; D tentatively fits TRBD1 or TRBD2 (6 bases each). Germline V gene sequence: CDR1 SGHRS, CDR2 YFSETQ. Trimming removed 0 bases from V and 6 bases from J, with 16 bases in between. CDR3 size: 15 residues. This CDR3 reads CASSLDGGATGEQYF. CDR3 DNA sequence: TGCGCCAGCAGCTTGGACGGGGGCGCAACGGGCGAGCAGTACTTC.